This TCR beta chain was sequenced for a study of neurological immune-mediated disorders. This clonotype was observed at least ten times. CDR3 size: 12 residues. V was trimmed by 6 bases and J by 5 bases, leaving 11 bases between them. Germline assignment: CDR1 SQVTM and CDR2 ANQGSEA. TCRdb redid the calling of the 5' RACE reads with MiXCR, one entry per CDR3 protein. Seen here are 25,000 to 35,000 distinct CDR3 sequences, roughly 15% observed once, and the top ten hold 27%. V and J are TRBV29-1 and TRBJ2-1, with TRBD1 as a possible D gene (5 bases). Material: PBMCs. The receptor was isolated from a man in his sixties or seventies in good health. The CDR3 loop reads CSVPRQNNEQFF. The CDR3 nucleotides read TGCAGCGTCCCTCGACAGAACAATGAGCAGTTCTTC.